A selection of T cell receptor beta chains follows, all from one sample in a study of T cells after yellow fever vaccination. In TCRdb, the 5' RACE reads were re-called with MiXCR into one record per CDR3 protein. The sample shows 620,000 or so distinct CDR3 sequences, about 12% of them seen only once. The sequenced sample was PBMCs, obtained on the day of the yellow fever booster vaccination. All receptors derive from a man aged 25 to 45 who received the YFV17D yellow fever vaccine. Each CDR3 is given with its conserved first and last residue. Fields, in order: V gene, clone size, D gene, J gene, CDR3 protein, CDR3 DNA. D genes are given only for firm matches. The size of a clone is reported for some rows only, either as once, few or many, or as a class for expanded clones.

>TRBV14|NA|TRBD2|TRBJ2-1
CASSQGGSGSWNEQFF
TGTGCCAGCAGCCAAGGGGGGAGCGGGAGTTGGAATGAGCAGTTCTTC
>TRBV7-2|NA|TRBD2|TRBJ2-7
CASSLARSGTSGYEQYF
TGTGCCAGCAGCTTAGCGAGGTCCGGGACTAGCGGGTACGAGCAGTACTTC
>TRBV7-2|few|TRBD1|TRBJ2-7
CASSLRGQNDEQYF
TGTGCCAGCAGCCTCAGGGGGCAGAACGACGAGCAGTACTTC
>TRBV15|NA|TRBD1|TRBJ2-7
CATSRDSGQGTHEQYF
TGTGCCACCAGCAGAGATTCGGGACAGGGGACCCACGAGCAGTACTTC
>TRBV7-2|NA|NA|TRBJ2-7
CASSQRASYEQYF
TGTGCCAGCAGCCAGCGGGCCTCCTACGAGCAGTACTTC
>TRBV20-1|few|NA|TRBJ2-7
CSARATQEVAYEQYF
TGCAGTGCTAGAGCTACTCAGGAGGTGGCCTACGAGCAGTACTTC
>TRBV12-3/TRBV12-4|few|NA|TRBJ2-1
CASSFGGGGNEQFF
TGTGCCAGCAGTTTTGGGGGAGGGGGAAATGAGCAGTTCTTC
>TRBV5-1|few|NA|TRBJ2-1
CASSQTTAISYNEQFF
TGCGCCAGCAGCCAGACGACCGCCATCTCCTACAATGAGCAGTTCTTC
>TRBV20-1|few|NA|TRBJ2-2
CSARAGWGAGELFF
TGCAGTGCTAGAGCTGGGTGGGGGGCCGGGGAGCTGTTTTTT
>TRBV6-5|NA|NA|TRBJ2-3
CASSYSGYAGKQYF
TGTGCCAGCAGTTACTCGGGTTACGCGGGAAAGCAGTATTTT
>TRBV9|NA|NA|TRBJ1-6
CASSATVGDSPLHF
TGTGCCAGCAGCGCTACCGTTGGGGATTCACCCCTCCACTTT
>TRBV7-2|NA|NA|TRBJ2-7
CASSSRTSRGEQYF
TGTGCCAGCAGCTCCCGGACCTCGAGGGGCGAGCAGTACTTC
>TRBV15|NA|NA|TRBJ2-5
CATSRVQEETQYF
TGTGCCACCAGCAGAGTGCAGGAAGAGACCCAGTACTTC
>TRBV10-3|few|TRBD2|TRBJ2-1
CATETSGSVGHEQFF
TGTGCCACTGAGACTAGCGGGAGTGTTGGCCATGAGCAGTTCTTC
>TRBV11-2|few|TRBD1|TRBJ2-1
CASSQRDRAHNEQFF
TGTGCCAGCAGCCAGCGGGACAGGGCGCACAATGAGCAGTTCTTC
>TRBV14|many|TRBD1|TRBJ1-2
CASSRDRGYASYGYTF
TGTGCCAGCAGTCGGGACAGGGGGTACGCTAGCTATGGCTACACCTTC
>TRBV19|NA|TRBD2|TRBJ2-2
CASSIIAGVSGELFF
TGTGCCAGTAGTATTATCGCGGGAGTATCCGGGGAGCTGTTTTTT
>TRBV10-1|NA|NA|TRBJ1-1
CASSESRGGRSTEAFF
TGCGCCAGCAGTGAGTCGCGTGGGGGAAGGTCAACTGAAGCTTTCTTT
>TRBV25-1|few|NA|TRBJ2-7
CASRTLGGGEQYF
TGTGCCAGCAGGACCCTCGGGGGAGGCGAGCAGTACTTC
>TRBV18|few|NA|TRBJ1-2
CASSPPVEGYDGYTF
TGTGCCAGCTCACCACCCGTGGAGGGGTACGATGGCTACACCTTC
>TRBV5-1|NA|NA|TRBJ2-7
CASSLERAREQYF
TGCGCCAGCAGCCTGGAGCGGGCTCGGGAGCAGTACTTC
>TRBV5-1|few|TRBD2|TRBJ2-3
CASSLLGGSGTDTQYF
TGCGCCAGCAGCCTACTTGGCGGGAGCGGGACAGATACGCAGTATTTT
>TRBV28|NA|NA|TRBJ2-3
CASADGETSTDTQYF
TGTGCCAGCGCGGACGGTGAGACTAGCACAGATACGCAGTATTTT
>TRBV28|NA|NA|TRBJ2-4
CASSPRRVEVKNIQYF
TGTGCCAGCAGCCCCCGGCGGGTCGAAGTGAAAAACATTCAGTACTTC
>TRBV7-2|NA|NA|TRBJ2-1
CASSQQGGGNEQFF
TGTGCCAGCAGTCAACAGGGGGGGGGCAATGAGCAGTTCTTC
>TRBV5-4|NA|NA|TRBJ2-7
CASSLGAGSGVSYEQYF
TGTGCCAGCAGCTTGGGGGCCGGTTCGGGCGTCTCCTACGAGCAGTACTTC
>TRBV4-2|few|NA|TRBJ2-1
CASRADQTQMRQFF
TGTGCCAGCAGAGCGGACCAAACACAAATGCGGCAGTTCTTC
>TRBV27|few|NA|TRBJ2-1
CASSFPAGSEQFF
TGTGCCAGCAGTTTCCCCGCCGGGAGTGAGCAGTTCTTC
>TRBV20-1|many|NA|TRBJ1-6
CSALRPDGSPLHF
TGCAGTGCTCTAAGGCCTGATGGCTCACCCCTCCACTTT
>TRBV15|few|NA|TRBJ2-7
CATSSGVLYEQYF
TGTGCCACCAGCAGTGGGGTTCTCTACGAGCAGTACTTC
>TRBV9|few|TRBD1|TRBJ2-6
CASTPGGDGANVLTF
TGTGCCAGCACCCCAGGGGGAGACGGGGCCAACGTCCTGACTTTC
>TRBV19|NA|TRBD2|TRBJ2-7
CASGNGLDTYEQYF
TGTGCCAGTGGGAACGGACTAGACACCTACGAGCAGTACTTC
>TRBV29-1|NA|TRBD2|TRBJ2-1
CSVEDKTSGIEQFF
TGCAGCGTTGAAGATAAGACTAGCGGGATTGAGCAGTTCTTC
>TRBV7-3|few|NA|TRBJ2-1
CASSSYAGARAHEQFF
TGTGCCAGCAGCTCCTACGCAGGGGCGCGAGCACATGAGCAGTTCTTC
>TRBV18|NA|TRBD2|TRBJ2-7
CASYGLDSGSAEEYF
TGTGCCAGCTATGGGTTGGATAGCGGGAGTGCCGAGGAGTACTTC
>TRBV7-9|NA|TRBD2|TRBJ2-3
CASSYLAGGPTDTRYF
TGTGCCAGCAGCTATTTAGCGGGAGGGCCCACAGATACGCGGTATTTT
>TRBV6-2/TRBV6-3|few|TRBD1|TRBJ1-5
CASRSPDRGHQPQHF
TGTGCCAGCAGGTCACCGGACAGGGGGCATCAGCCCCAGCATTTT
>TRBV5-6|few|NA|TRBJ2-5
CASSFGTAVLTQYF
TGTGCCAGCAGCTTCGGGACGGCGGTATTGACCCAGTACTTC
>TRBV19|NA|NA|TRBJ2-7
CASSRALRGPDEQYF
TGTGCCAGTAGTAGAGCACTTCGGGGGCCGGACGAGCAGTACTTC
>TRBV3-1|few|NA|TRBJ2-1
CASSQGTYSYNEQFF
TGTGCCAGCAGCCAGGGCACTTACTCCTACAATGAGCAGTTCTTC
>TRBV9|few|NA|TRBJ2-7
CASSEGDKYYEQYF
TGTGCCAGCAGCGAGGGGGACAAATACTACGAGCAGTACTTC
>TRBV20-1|many|NA|TRBJ1-5
CSARSRMPQHF
TGCAGTGCTAGATCGCGAATGCCCCAGCATTTT
>TRBV4-3|NA|TRBD2|TRBJ2-2
CASSPGGMRAGAGELFF
TGCGCCAGCAGCCCCGGGGGGATGAGGGCCGGGGCAGGGGAGCTGTTTTTT
>TRBV7-2|NA|NA|TRBJ2-1
CASSLSGLDYSYNEQFF
TGTGCCAGCAGCTTAAGCGGTCTGGACTACTCCTACAATGAGCAGTTCTTC
>TRBV12-3/TRBV12-4|NA|NA|TRBJ2-7
CASRSNRGGYEQYF
TGTGCCAGCAGATCCAACAGAGGGGGCTACGAGCAGTACTTC
>TRBV5-1|NA|NA|TRBJ1-5
CASSLGGQGTGEPQHF
TGCGCCAGCAGCTTGGGGGGGCAGGGGACGGGGGAGCCCCAGCATTTT
>TRBV30|few|NA|TRBJ2-1
CAWSVQARVPFF
TGTGCCTGGAGTGTACAGGCGCGGGTTCCGTTCTTC
>TRBV7-9|NA|NA|TRBJ1-3
CASSWFWATVTDTIYF
TGTGCCAGCAGCTGGTTTTGGGCCACAGTAACAGACACCATATATTTT
>TRBV9|few|TRBD2|TRBJ2-7
CASSPSGTSAPRNF
TGTGCCAGCAGCCCATCCGGGACTAGCGCGCCGCGAAACTTC
>TRBV12-3/TRBV12-4|NA|NA|TRBJ1-1
CASSLWARGTEAFF
TGTGCCAGCAGTTTATGGGCCAGGGGCACTGAAGCTTTCTTT
>TRBV29-1|few|TRBD1|TRBJ2-1
CSVEDRQGSSYNEQFF
TGCAGCGTTGAAGACCGACAGGGGAGCTCCTACAATGAGCAGTTCTTC
>TRBV29-1|NA|NA|TRBJ2-5
CSVTDGLQETQYF
TGCAGCGTCACGGACGGACTCCAAGAGACCCAGTACTTC
>TRBV7-9|NA|TRBD1|TRBJ1-1
CASRTGTGVNTEAFF
TGTGCCAGCAGAACCGGGACAGGAGTGAACACTGAAGCTTTCTTT
>TRBV29-1|few|NA|TRBJ2-6
CSVEPTLGANVLTF
TGCAGCGTTGAGCCCACTTTAGGGGCCAACGTCCTGACTTTC
>TRBV4-2|NA|NA|TRBJ1-3
CASRWGSSGNTIYF
TGTGCCAGCAGATGGGGCTCGTCTGGAAACACCATATATTTT
>TRBV20-1|few|NA|TRBJ1-5
CSAGGEGIQPQHF
TGCAGTGCTGGGGGTGAGGGAATCCAGCCCCAGCATTTT
>TRBV7-2|few|TRBD2|TRBJ2-7
CASSLGLAGGLEQYF
TGTGCCAGCAGCTTAGGACTAGCGGGAGGACTCGAGCAGTACTTC
>TRBV7-2|NA|TRBD1|TRBJ2-2
CASSLDGQGPGELFF
TGTGCCAGCAGCTTAGACGGACAGGGGCCCGGGGAGCTGTTTTTT
>TRBV4-2|few|TRBD2|TRBJ2-5
CASSPKRGSGRDETQYF
TGTGCCAGCAGCCCCAAGAGGGGAAGCGGGAGAGATGAGACCCAGTACTTC
>TRBV4-2|NA|TRBD2|TRBJ2-2
CAIQTSASGELFF
TGTGCCATCCAGACTAGCGCTTCCGGGGAGCTGTTTTTT